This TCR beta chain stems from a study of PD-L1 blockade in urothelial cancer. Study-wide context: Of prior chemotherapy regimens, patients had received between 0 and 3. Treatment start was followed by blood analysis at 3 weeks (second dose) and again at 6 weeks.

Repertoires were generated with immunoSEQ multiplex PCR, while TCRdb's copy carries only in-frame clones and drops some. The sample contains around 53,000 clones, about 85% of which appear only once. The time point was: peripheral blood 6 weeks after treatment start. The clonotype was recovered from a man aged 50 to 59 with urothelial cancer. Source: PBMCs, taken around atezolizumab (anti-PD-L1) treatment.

The CDR3 protein is CASSARDRGSNTEAFF. The CDR3 DNA reads as TGTGCCAGCAGTGCCCGGGACAGGGGTTCGAACACTGAAGCTTTCTTT. The chain links TRBV7-8 to TRBJ1-1, with 10 bases identical to TRBD1. The CDR3 extends over 16 amino acids. Germline V lookup: CDR1 SGHVS, CDR2 FQNEAQ. The V gene end was trimmed by 6 bases and the J gene end by 1 base; junction bases not matched to a gene: 8.